This T cell receptor (beta chain) was profiled in a study of control samples from healthy donors and cancer patients. Here immunoSEQ multiplex PCR was the method, and the copy in TCRdb shows in-frame clones only, minus some. This sample has 60,000 or so clones; approximately 86% occur once, and the top ten carry about 3.8%. The CDR3 is made up of 12 amino acids. V was clipped by 1 base and J by 5 bases, with 5 bases between them. CDR1 is MDHEN and CDR2 is SYDVKM in the germline V gene. The sequenced sample consisted of blood. The origin of this receptor is a man aged 45-60 years in good health. The V gene is TRBV28, the J gene TRBJ2-5; D not resolved. For the CDR3, the DNA is TGTGCCAGCAGTTTATCCGTGGAGACCCAGTACTTC. Its translation is CASSLSVETQYF.